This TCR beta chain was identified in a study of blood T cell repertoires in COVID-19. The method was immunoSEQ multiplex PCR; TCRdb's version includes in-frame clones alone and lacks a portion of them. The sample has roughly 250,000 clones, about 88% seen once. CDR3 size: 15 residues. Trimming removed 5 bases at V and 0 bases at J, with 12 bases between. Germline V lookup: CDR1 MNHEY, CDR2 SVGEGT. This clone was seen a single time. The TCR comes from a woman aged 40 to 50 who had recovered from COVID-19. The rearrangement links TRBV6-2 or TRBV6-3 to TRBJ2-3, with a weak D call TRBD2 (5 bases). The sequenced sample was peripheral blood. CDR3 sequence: CASSTRTGSTDTQYF. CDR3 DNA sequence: TGTGCCAGCAGTACACGGACGGGGAGCACAGATACGCAGTATTTT.